This entry describes one T cell receptor (beta chain). Its antigen remains unidentified. Those who donated were healthy HIV-negative adults, with no recent acute infections or vaccinations reported. Produced via immunoSEQ multiplex PCR; TCRdb's table is partial and in-frame only. In the table there are 2 million to 2.5 million clones, approximately 95% of which are singletons. Germline V CDR1 and CDR2: LGHNA, YSLEER. The CDR3 loop spans 17 amino acids. V was shortened by 2 bases and J by 0 bases, with 15 bases between the two germline ends. This sample was included in a study of shared clonotypes between healthy human individuals. Study in general: A couple of women and a few men aged 18 to 49 made up the donors.

Findings and limits, study-wide: Among a few donors, roughly 5.4% of naive CD4 clonotypes were found in common. Clonotypes shared by all four sorted-subset donors had higher generation probabilities than non-shared clonotypes.

Sequencing used naive CD4+ T cells from PBMCs. Documented subset: CD45RA+ positively selected. The sequence derives from a man between 18 and 35 years old in good health. Some clones in this sample may be carry-over from other donors' samples. J is TRBJ2-3 and V is TRBV4-3, with TRBD2 as a possible D gene (5 bases). The CDR3 DNA follows: TGCGCCAGCAGCCAACTCTTCCCCAGCGGAAGCACAGATACGCAGTATTTT. Amino acid sequence: CASSQLFPSGSTDTQYF.